These T cell receptor beta chains were read from a single sample in a study of shared clonotypes between healthy human individuals. Some clones are missing from TCRdb's copy, which holds only in-frame ones; the method was immunoSEQ multiplex PCR. The table lists 760,000 or so clones, 90% to 97% of them singletons. Sequenced input: naive CD8+ T cells sorted from blood. These receptors came from a man under 40 in good health. CDR3s include the opening cysteine and the closing phenylalanine or tryptophan. Not every row has a clone size; where given, it reads once, few, many or a size class.

size,J,V,length,CDR3
.,TRBJ2-3,TRBV28,12,CASSLEGLTQYF
.,TRBJ2-2,TRBV27,18,CASSITPGQGFNTGELFF
.,TRBJ1-5,TRBV2,17,CASSERGGQGGNQPQHF
.,TRBJ2-7,TRBV5-4,14,CASSSPGLSYEQYF
few,TRBJ2-1,TRBV19,16,CASSVLLAGGDNEQFF
.,TRBJ2-1,TRBV14,13,CASSPRLAPEQFF
once,TRBJ2-2,TRBV18,14,CASSPRDVPLELFF
.,TRBJ1-4,TRBV4-1,15,CASSQVGQIEEKLFF
.,TRBJ1-4,TRBV7-9,15,CASSLARAFGEKLFF
.,TRBJ2-2,TRBV7-7,14,CASSWDLNTGELFF
.,TRBJ2-1,TRBV28,12,CATDKEGDEQFF
once,TRBJ2-7,TRBV15,22,CATSRVGGRQIASGMAPYEQYF
.,TRBJ2-7,TRBV5-4,14,CASSLEHTSYEQYF
.,TRBJ1-3,TRBV7-9,18,CASRTTGESQYSGNTIYF
.,TRBJ1-2,TRBV4-3,15,CASSRDRGPLYGYTF
.,TRBJ2-7,TRBV27,14,CASGSSAGPYEQYF
once,TRBJ2-7,TRBV10-3,17,CAISEPTRGQGANEQYF
.,TRBJ2-5,TRBV25-1,11,CASSGFETQYF
.,TRBJ1-5,TRBV11-3,15,CASSLEQGNNQPQHF
.,TRBJ2-7,TRBV2,17,CASSELGIGTGDYEQYF
once,TRBJ2-1,TRBV5-1,14,CASSFASGWNEQFF
.,TRBJ2-7,TRBV7-9,16,CASSFLPPGTAYEQYF
.,TRBJ1-1,TRBV9,11,CASSPGGEAFF
.,TRBJ1-1,TRBV27,15,CASSLTGILNTEAFF